This TCR beta chain was captured in a study of T cell repertoires in cytomegalovirus infection. The V gene's germline CDR1 is SGHTA and CDR2 FQGNSA. The CDR3 is made up of 14 amino acids. J was trimmed by 9 bases and V by 8 bases; bases with no gene match: 13. TCRdb independently ran MiXCR on the reads; one entry per CDR3 protein. The data hold some 560,000 distinct CDR3 sequences, with 40% observed a single time. The sample holds a few counts of this clonotype. Antigen: not known. Sequenced material: cultured PBMCs, taken from culture after CMV antigen stimulation. The clonotype originates from a human donor in good health (CMV status not recorded). Some clones in this sample may be carry-over from other donors' samples. The chain couples TRBV7-2 to TRBJ2-7, with TRBD1 matching over 10 bases. CDR3 DNA sequence: TGTGCCAGCCGCGAGACAGGGGGCTCCCCTTGGCAGTACTTC. Amino acid sequence: CASRETGGSPWQYF.